This TCR beta chain originates from a study of blood T cell repertoires in COVID-19. The V gene lost 1 base and the J gene lost 0 bases, with 12 bases spanning the gap. CDR1 and CDR2 from the germline V gene are SEHNR and FQNEAQ (reference sequence). The CDR3 spans 16 residues. Generated by immunoSEQ multiplex PCR, the TCRdb table keeps only in-frame clones and is missing some. Of some 94,000 clones listed, roughly 84% are singletons. The specimen was peripheral blood. This TCR was sampled from a man between 70 and 80 years old with active or convalescent COVID-19. The genes are TRBV7-9 and TRBJ1-2; tentative D call: TRBD1 (5 bases). The DNA for the CDR3 is TGTGCCAGCAGCTTAGGCGGCAGGGAAGCTAACTATGGCTACACCTTC. It is translated as CASSLGGREANYGYTF.